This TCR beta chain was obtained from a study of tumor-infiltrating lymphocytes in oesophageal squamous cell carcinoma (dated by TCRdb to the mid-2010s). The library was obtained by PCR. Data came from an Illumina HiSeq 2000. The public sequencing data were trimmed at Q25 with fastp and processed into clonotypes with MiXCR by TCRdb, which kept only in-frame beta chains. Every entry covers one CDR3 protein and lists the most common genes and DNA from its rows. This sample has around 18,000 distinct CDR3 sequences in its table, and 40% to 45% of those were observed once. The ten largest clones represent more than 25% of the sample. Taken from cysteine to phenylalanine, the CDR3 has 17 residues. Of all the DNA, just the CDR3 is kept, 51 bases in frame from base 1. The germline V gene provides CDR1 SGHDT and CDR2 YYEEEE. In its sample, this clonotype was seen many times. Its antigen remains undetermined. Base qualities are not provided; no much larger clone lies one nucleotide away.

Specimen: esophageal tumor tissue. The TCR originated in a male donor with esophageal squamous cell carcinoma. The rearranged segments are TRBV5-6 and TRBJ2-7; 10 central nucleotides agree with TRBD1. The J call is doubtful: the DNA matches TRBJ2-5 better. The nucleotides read TGTGCCAGCAGCCTTAGACAGGGGGCTGCGGTGTTGGAGACCCAGTACTTC. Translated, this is CASSLRQGAAVLETQYF.